The entry below gives a single T cell receptor (beta chain) sequence along with its context. Its target is unknown. Germline V lookup: CDR1 SGHVS, CDR2 FNYEAQ. V was trimmed by 5 bases and J by 2 bases, leaving 12 bases between them. The CDR3 has 14 residues. TCRdb's table, derived via immunoSEQ multiplex PCR, lists solely in-frame clones and lacks some. The sample contains over 100,000 clones, more than 85% of which appear only once. The sample belongs to a study of siplizumab effects on memory and regulatory T cells. Study-level findings and limits: It seemed that naive T cells were more diverse than memory cells and were major contributors to the alloresponse.

Material: Tregs sorted from blood. The TCR was taken from a human donor in good health. The V and J genes are TRBV7-6 and TRBJ2-5; perhaps TRBD1 as D (6 bases). The CDR3 nucleotides read TGTGCCAGCAGCCCCCAGGGGATTCAAGAGACCCAGTACTTC. This translates into CASSPQGIQETQYF.